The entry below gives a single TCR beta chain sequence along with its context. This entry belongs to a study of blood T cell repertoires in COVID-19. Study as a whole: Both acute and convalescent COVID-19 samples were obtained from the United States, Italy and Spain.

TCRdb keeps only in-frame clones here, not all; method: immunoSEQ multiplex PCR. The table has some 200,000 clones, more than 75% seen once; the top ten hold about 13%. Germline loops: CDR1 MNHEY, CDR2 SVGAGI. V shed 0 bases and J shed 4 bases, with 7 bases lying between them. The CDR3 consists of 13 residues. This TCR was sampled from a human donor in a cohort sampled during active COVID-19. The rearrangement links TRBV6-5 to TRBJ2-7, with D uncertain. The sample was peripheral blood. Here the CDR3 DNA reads TGTGCCAGCAGTTACTCCTCGCGATACGAGCAGTACTTC. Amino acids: CASSYSSRYEQYF.